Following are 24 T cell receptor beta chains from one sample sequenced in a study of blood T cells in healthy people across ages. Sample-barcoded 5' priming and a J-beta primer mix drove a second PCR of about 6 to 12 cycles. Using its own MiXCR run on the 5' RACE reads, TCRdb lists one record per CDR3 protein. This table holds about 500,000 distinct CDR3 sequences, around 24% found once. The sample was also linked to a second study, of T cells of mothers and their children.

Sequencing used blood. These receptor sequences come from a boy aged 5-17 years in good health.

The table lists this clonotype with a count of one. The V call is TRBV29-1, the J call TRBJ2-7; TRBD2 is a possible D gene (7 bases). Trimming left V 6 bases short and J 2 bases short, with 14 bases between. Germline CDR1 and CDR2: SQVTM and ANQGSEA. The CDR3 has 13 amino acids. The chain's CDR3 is CSVREGGAYEQYF. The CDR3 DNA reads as TGCAGCGTGAGGGAGGGGGGAGCCTACGAGCAGTACTTC.

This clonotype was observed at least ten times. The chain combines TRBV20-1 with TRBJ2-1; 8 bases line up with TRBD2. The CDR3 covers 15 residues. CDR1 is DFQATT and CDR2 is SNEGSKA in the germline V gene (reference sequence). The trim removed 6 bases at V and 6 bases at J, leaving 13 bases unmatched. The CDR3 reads CSAQTGTRPFNEQFF. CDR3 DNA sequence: TGCAGTGCCCAAACCGGGACTAGGCCCTTCAATGAGCAGTTCTTC.

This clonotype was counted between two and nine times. The CDR3 nucleotides read TGCAGTGCCACCACTGCGGGAGTAGTCGAGCAGTACTTC. Encoded protein: CSATTAGVVEQYF. The chain uses TRBV20-1 and TRBJ2-7, with TRBD2 matching over 7 bases. In germline, CDR1 is DFQATT, CDR2 SNEGSKA (reference sequence). V trimming: 6 bases; J trimming: 6 bases; junction bases outside the gene matches: 11. This CDR3 has 13 amino acids.

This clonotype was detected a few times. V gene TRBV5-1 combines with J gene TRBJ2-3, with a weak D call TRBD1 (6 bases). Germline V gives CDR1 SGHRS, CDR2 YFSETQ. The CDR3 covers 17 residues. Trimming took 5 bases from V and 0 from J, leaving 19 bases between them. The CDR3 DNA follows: TGCGCCAGCAGGTATCACGCCGGGACAACTAGCACAGATACGCAGTATTTT. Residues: CASRYHAGTTSTDTQYF.

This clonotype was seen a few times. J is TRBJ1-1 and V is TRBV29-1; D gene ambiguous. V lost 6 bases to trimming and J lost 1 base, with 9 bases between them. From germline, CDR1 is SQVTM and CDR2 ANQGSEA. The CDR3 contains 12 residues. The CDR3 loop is CSVRQPNTEAFF. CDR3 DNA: TGCAGCGTCCGACAACCGAACACTGAAGCTTTCTTT.

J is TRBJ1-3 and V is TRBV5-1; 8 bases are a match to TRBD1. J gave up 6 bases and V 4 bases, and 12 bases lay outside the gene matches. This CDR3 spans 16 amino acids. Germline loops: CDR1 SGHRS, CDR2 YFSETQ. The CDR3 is CASSPGQGRLKNTIYF. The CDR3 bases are TGCGCCAGCAGCCCTGGACAGGGCCGCCTAAAAAACACCATATATTTT.

CDR3 protein: CASSLGTVAQETQYF. In DNA, the CDR3 is TGTGCCAGCAGCTTGGGGACAGTCGCTCAAGAGACCCAGTACTTC. This rearrangement joins TRBV7-9 to TRBJ2-5; TRBD1 matches 7 bases. J lost 2 bases, V lost 3 bases, and 6 bases had no gene match. This CDR3 region has 15 residues. Germline CDR1 SEHNR, CDR2 FQNEAQ (reference sequence).

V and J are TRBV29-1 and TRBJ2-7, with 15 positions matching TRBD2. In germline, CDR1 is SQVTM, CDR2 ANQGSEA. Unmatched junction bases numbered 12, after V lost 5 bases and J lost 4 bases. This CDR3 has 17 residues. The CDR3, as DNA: TGCAGCGTTCTAACCGGGACTAGCGGGAGGTTCGAATACGAGCAGTACTTC. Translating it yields CSVLTGTSGRFEYEQYF.

CDR3 sequence (DNA): TGTGCCAGCAGCCCATCGACTGGGACTAGCGGGAGTTATGAGCAGTTCTTC. The encoded protein is CASSPSTGTSGSYEQFF. The chain uses TRBV11-2 and TRBJ2-5, with TRBD2 matching 14 bases. The J call is doubtful: the DNA matches TRBJ2-1 better. This CDR3 has 17 residues. Germline V gene data show CDR1 as SGHAT and CDR2 as FQNNGV.

The CDR3 protein is CASGPGKGELFF. CDR3 DNA: TGTGCCAGCGGACCTGGGAAGGGGGAGCTGTTTTTT. The rearrangement joins TRBV7-9 to TRBJ2-2; D is uncertain. Germline V gives CDR1 SEHNR, CDR2 FQNEAQ (reference sequence). Trimming stripped 8 bases from V and 8 bases from J, with 12 bases between. The CDR3 contains 12 residues.

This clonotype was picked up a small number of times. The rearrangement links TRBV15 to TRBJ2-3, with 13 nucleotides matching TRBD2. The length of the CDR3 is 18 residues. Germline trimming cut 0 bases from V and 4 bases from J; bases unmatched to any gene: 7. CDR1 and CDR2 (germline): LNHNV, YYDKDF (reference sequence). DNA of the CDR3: TGTGCCACCAGCAGAGATCTTGGACTAGCGGGAGAGGCAGATACGCAGTATTTT. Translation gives CATSRDLGLAGEADTQYF.

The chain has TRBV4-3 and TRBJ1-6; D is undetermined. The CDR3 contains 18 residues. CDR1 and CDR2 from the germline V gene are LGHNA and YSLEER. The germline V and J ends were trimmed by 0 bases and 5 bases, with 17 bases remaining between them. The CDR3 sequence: CASSQEDPQRLNNSPLHF. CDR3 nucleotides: TGCGCCAGCAGCCAAGAGGATCCGCAGAGACTTAATAATTCACCCCTCCACTTT.

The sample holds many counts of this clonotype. The CDR3 protein is CASSLVPISQADTQYF. The CDR3 DNA reads as TGTGCCAGCAGCTTGGTACCTATCTCACAGGCAGATACGCAGTATTTT. The chain joins TRBV5-5 to TRBJ2-3; a weak D match, TRBD1 (5 bases). The length of the CDR3 is 16 residues. From germline, CDR1 is SGHKS and CDR2 YYEKEE (reference sequence). V was cut by 0 bases and J by 4 bases, with 15 bases left in between.

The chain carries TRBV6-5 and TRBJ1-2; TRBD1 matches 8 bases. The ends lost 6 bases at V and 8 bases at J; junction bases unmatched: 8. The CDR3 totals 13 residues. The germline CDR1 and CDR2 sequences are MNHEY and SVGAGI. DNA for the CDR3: TGTGCCAGCAGGGGACAGGCAGCAAGGGGCTACACCTTC. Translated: CASRGQAARGYTF.

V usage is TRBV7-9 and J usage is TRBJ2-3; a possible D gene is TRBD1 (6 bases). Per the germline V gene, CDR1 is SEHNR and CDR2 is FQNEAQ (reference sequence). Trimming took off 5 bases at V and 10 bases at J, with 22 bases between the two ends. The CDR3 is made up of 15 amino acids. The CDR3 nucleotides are TGTGCCAGCAGCCTCAAAGACAGGCGAAATCCCTCGCAGTATTTT. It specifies CASSLKDRRNPSQYF.

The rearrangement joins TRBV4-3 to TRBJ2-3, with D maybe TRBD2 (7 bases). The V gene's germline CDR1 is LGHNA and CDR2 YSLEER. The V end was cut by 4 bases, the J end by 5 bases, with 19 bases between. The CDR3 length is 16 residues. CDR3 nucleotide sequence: TGCGCCAGCAGCCCCACTCTGGGGGGGGCGGGAGATACGCAGTATTTT. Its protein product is CASSPTLGGAGDTQYF.

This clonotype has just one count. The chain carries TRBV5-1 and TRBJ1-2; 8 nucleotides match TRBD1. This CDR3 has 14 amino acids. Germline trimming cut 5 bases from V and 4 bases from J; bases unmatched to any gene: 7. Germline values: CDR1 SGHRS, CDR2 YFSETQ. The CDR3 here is CASRLQTGGYGYTF. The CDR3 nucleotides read TGCGCCAGCAGACTCCAAACAGGGGGCTATGGCTACACCTTC.

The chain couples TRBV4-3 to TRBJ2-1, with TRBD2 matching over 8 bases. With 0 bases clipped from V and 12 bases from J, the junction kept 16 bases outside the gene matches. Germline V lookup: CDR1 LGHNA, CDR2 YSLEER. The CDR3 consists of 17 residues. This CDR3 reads CASSQDSRGGPSRVQFF. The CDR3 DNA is TGCGCCAGCAGCCAAGATTCCCGGGGGGGTCCCTCGCGGGTGCAGTTCTTC.

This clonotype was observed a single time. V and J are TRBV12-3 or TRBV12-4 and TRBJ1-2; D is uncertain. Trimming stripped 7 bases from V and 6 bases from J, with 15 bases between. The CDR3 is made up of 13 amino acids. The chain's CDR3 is CASTSLRFDGYTF. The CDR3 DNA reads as TGTGCCAGCACCTCTTTGCGTTTCGATGGCTACACCTTC.

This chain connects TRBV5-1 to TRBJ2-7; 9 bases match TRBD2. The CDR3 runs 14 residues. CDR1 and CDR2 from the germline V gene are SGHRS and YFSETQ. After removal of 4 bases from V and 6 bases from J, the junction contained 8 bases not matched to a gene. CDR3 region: CASSDGGGAREQYF. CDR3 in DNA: TGCGCCAGCAGCGATGGCGGGGGGGCCCGCGAGCAGTACTTC.

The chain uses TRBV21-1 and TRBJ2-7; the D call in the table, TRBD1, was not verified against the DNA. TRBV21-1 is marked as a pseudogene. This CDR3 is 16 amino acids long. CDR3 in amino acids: CASSNPRDPLPSEQYF. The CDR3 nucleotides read TGTGCCAGCAGCAACCCCCGGGACCCGCTTCCCTCCGAGCAGTACTTC.

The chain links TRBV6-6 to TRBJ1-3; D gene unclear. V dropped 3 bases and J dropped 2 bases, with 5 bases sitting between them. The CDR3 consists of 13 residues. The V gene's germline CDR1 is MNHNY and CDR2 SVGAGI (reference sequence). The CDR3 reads CASSYSAGNTIYF. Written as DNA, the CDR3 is TGTGCCAGCAGTTATTCGGCTGGAAACACCATATATTTT.

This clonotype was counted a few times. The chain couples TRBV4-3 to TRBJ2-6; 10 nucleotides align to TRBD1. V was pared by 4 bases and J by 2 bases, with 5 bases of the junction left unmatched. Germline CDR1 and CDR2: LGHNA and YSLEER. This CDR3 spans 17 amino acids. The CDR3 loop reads CASSRRQGATGANVLTF. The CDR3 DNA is TGCGCCAGCAGCCGCAGACAGGGGGCGACTGGGGCCAACGTCCTGACTTTC.

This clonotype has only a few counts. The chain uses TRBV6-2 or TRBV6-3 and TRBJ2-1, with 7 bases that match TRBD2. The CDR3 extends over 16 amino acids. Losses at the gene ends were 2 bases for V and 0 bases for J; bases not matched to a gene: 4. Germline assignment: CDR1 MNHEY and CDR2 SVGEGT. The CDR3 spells CASSYPVAGSYNEQFF. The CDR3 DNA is TGTGCCAGCAGTTACCCAGTAGCGGGCTCCTACAATGAGCAGTTCTTC.